What follows are 28 T cell receptor beta chains derived from one specimen sequenced in a study of T-cell reconstitution after alpha-beta-depleted transplantation in children. Preparation of the TCRbeta library involved a method that used unique molecular identifiers. TCRdb re-analysed the PCR reads in MiXCR, keeping a single row per CDR3 protein. This table holds some 290,000 distinct CDR3 sequences, 20% to 30% found once. Sequenced here: PBMCs, mostly from graft donor cells, sampled 180 days after TCRalphabeta/CD19-depleted stem cell transplant. These TCRs come from a male patient aged 5 to 17 who had a stem cell transplant for acute lymphoblastic leukemia, so the T cells may come from the graft donor.

This clonotype was counted between two and nine times. V gene TRBV3-1 combines with J gene TRBJ2-3; maybe TRBD2 (6 bases). Trimming took 4 bases from V and 3 from J, leaving 20 bases between them. The CDR3 loop spans 17 amino acids. Germline-derived CDR1 and CDR2 are LGHDT and YNNKEL (reference sequence). The CDR3 sequence: CASSLLGGRGGTDTQYF. CDR3 in DNA: TGTGCCAGCAGCCTCCTCGGGGGTCGGGGCGGGACAGATACGCAGTATTTT.

This clonotype has a handful of counts. The rearrangement uses TRBV15 and TRBJ2-7, with D tentatively TRBD1 or TRBD2 (5 bases each). Germline V CDR1 and CDR2: LNHNV, YYDKDF (reference sequence). This CDR3 has 15 amino acids. V was pared by 1 base and J by 3 bases, with 13 bases between. The CDR3 bases are TGTGCCACCAGCAGAGTTTGGGGGTCAGGCTACGAGCAGTACTTC. Encoded protein: CATSRVWGSGYEQYF.

This clonotype showed up just a few times. The chain links TRBV10-2 to TRBJ1-6; no definite D call. V lost 5 bases to trimming and J lost 7 bases, with 12 bases between them. The CDR3 is 14 amino acids. Germline V gene lookup returns CDR1 WSHSY and CDR2 SAAADI. Written as DNA, the CDR3 is TGCGCCAGCAGTTCTCTGAGTGTGAATTCACCCCTCCACTTT. This gives the protein CASSSLSVNSPLHF.

This clonotype has more than one count but fewer than ten. The chain uses TRBV28 and TRBJ2-7, with unresolved D. The length of the CDR3 is 14 residues. V lost 5 bases to trimming and J lost 2 bases, with 13 bases between them. CDR1 and CDR2 from the germline V gene are MDHEN and SYDVKM. The CDR3 loop is CASSPYTEAYEQYF. The CDR3 region has the DNA TGTGCCAGCAGTCCTTATACAGAAGCCTACGAGCAGTACTTC. Using reference TRBV28 and TRBJ2-7 for the parts outside the CDR3, the full variable domain is DVKVTQSSRYLVKRTGEKVFLECVQDMDHENMFWYRQDPGLGLRLIYFSYDVKMKEKGDIPEGYSVSREKKERFSLILESASTNQTSMYLCASSPYTEAYEQYFGPGTRLTVT.

This clonotype was seen a handful of times. The V call is TRBV29-1, the J call TRBJ1-4, with D tentatively TRBD1 (5 bases). V lost 6 bases and J 8 bases, leaving 16 bases between the germline ends. Germline V gives CDR1 SQVTM, CDR2 ANQGSEA. There are 13 residues in the CDR3. CDR3 coding DNA: TGCAGCGTGGGGGGGACGGTAAAGGAAAAACTGTTTTTT. It is translated as CSVGGTVKEKLFF.

Points on this clonotype: The junction departs from germline at one end; a sequencing error may be responsible. This rearrangement joins TRBV12-3 or TRBV12-4 to TRBJ2-1; TRBD2 aligns across 9 bases. The CDR3 totals 15 residues. CDR3 residues: CAGREAGGGFNEQFF. Here the CDR3 DNA reads TGTGCCGGCAGGGAAGCGGGAGGCGGTTTCAATGAGCAGTTCTTC.

This clonotype has a handful of counts. The chain combines TRBV4-1 with TRBJ1-6; unclear D gene. The ends were cut back, 1 base at V and 10 bases at J, with 8 bases in the middle. The germline V gene encodes CDR1 MGHRA and CDR2 YSYEKL. The CDR3 extends over 13 amino acids. The CDR3, as DNA: TGCGCCAGCAGCCAAGTTGGGGTCTCACCCCTCCACTTT. It encodes CASSQVGVSPLHF.

This clonotype appeared a few times. The CDR3 DNA reads as TGTGCCAGCAGCAATAGCGGGAGGGGAAATGAGCAGTTCTTC. Residues: CASSNSGRGNEQFF. The J gene is TRBJ2-1, the V gene TRBV21-1; TRBD2 reflects the table's D call only, with no check against the DNA. TRBV21-1 is a listed pseudogene. The CDR3 runs to 14 residues.

The V call is TRBV12-3 or TRBV12-4, the J call TRBJ2-2; either TRBD1 or TRBD2 may supply D (5 bases each). The V and J ends lost 3 bases and 5 bases respectively, with 13 bases between them. The CDR3 covers 15 residues. The CDR3 nucleotides are TGTGCCAGCAGTTTCAGCTGGGGACCAACCGGGGAGCTGTTTTTT. This translates into CASSFSWGPTGELFF.

The chain recombines TRBV7-9 with TRBJ1-1, with 9 bases lining up with TRBD1. With V trimmed by 3 bases and J by 10 bases, 9 bases remained unmatched. Germline assignment: CDR1 SEHNR and CDR2 FQNEAQ (reference sequence). This CDR3 comprises 14 residues. The DNA for the CDR3 is TGTGCCAGCAGCTTTACAGGGGGCAAATTAAGAGCTTTCTTT. It translates to CASSFTGGKLRAFF. The full variable domain, in which reference TRBV7-9 and TRBJ1-1 provide the parts outside the CDR3, is DTGVSQNPRHKITKRGQNVTFRCDPISEHNRLYWYRQTLGQGPEFLTYFQNEAQLEKSRLLSDRFSAERPKGSFSTLEIQRTEQGDSAMYLCASSFTGGKLRAFFGQGTRLTVV.

This clonotype was seen a few times. The chain uses TRBV5-1 and TRBJ2-1; D unclear. V was clipped by 0 bases and J by 6 bases, with 7 bases between them. The CDR3 has 13 amino acids. Looked up from germline, CDR1 is SGHRS and CDR2 is YFSETQ. The CDR3 DNA is TGCGCCAGCAGCTTGGATTTACTCAATGAGCAGTTCTTC. Its protein is CASSLDLLNEQFF.

The chain combines TRBV5-6 with TRBJ2-1, with D perhaps matching TRBD1 (5 bases). Trimming took 0 bases from V and 0 from J, leaving 13 bases between them. CDR1 and CDR2 from the germline V gene are SGHDT and YYEEEE. The CDR3 covers 17 residues. In DNA, the CDR3 is TGTGCCAGCAGCTTGGTCGACAGTCGCCCCTCCTACAATGAGCAGTTCTTC. This codes for CASSLVDSRPSYNEQFF. The variable domain in full, with the rest retrieved from reference TRBV5-6 and TRBJ2-1, is DAGVTQSPTHLIKTRGQQVTLRCSPKSGHDTVSWYQQALGQGPQFIFQYYEEEERQRGNFPDRFSGHQFPNYSSELNVNALLLGDSALYLCASSLVDSRPSYNEQFFGPGTRLTVL.

V is TRBV9 and J is TRBJ2-7; TRBD2 is a possible D gene (6 bases). There are 15 residues in the CDR3. Trimming removed 0 bases from V and 2 bases from J, with 12 bases in between. Germline CDR1 reads SGDLS; CDR2 reads YYNGEE. CDR3 protein: CASSVAGTGAYEQYF. CDR3 coding DNA: TGTGCCAGCAGCGTAGCCGGGACGGGGGCCTACGAGCAGTACTTC.

This clonotype was observed a few times. This rearrangement joins TRBV27 to TRBJ2-5; a weak D match, TRBD1 (5 bases). The CDR3 length is 15 residues. Trimming took 0 bases from V and 5 from J, leaving 13 bases between them. Germline values: CDR1 MNHEY, CDR2 SMNVEV (reference sequence). The CDR3 here is CASSLSIGAQETQYF. CDR3 in DNA: TGTGCCAGCAGTTTATCCATAGGGGCTCAGGAGACCCAGTACTTC.

This clonotype has only a few counts. The chain carries TRBV14 and TRBJ1-1; D is undetermined. This CDR3 region has 14 residues. The V gene's germline CDR1 is SGHDN and CDR2 FVKESK. V dropped 1 base and J dropped 0 bases, with 6 bases sitting between them. This chain's CDR3 is CASSQGQVNTEAFF. The CDR3 nucleotides read TGTGCCAGCAGCCAAGGGCAGGTGAACACTGAAGCTTTCTTT.

The sample holds many counts of this clonotype. The chain joins TRBV29-1 to TRBJ2-7; a possible D gene is TRBD1 (6 bases). The CDR3 extends over 12 amino acids. Germline V gene lookup returns CDR1 SQVTM and CDR2 ANQGSEA. Trimming pared 6 bases from V and 2 bases from J, leaving 11 bases between. The CDR3 reads CSVSDRAYEQYF. The CDR3, as DNA: TGCAGCGTATCGGACAGAGCCTACGAGCAGTACTTC.

The chain joins TRBV6-2 or TRBV6-3 to TRBJ2-7, with 7 bases identical to TRBD2. The CDR3 has 15 residues. Germline V gene data show CDR1 as MNHEY and CDR2 as SVGEGT. J gave up 3 bases and V 7 bases, and 12 bases lay outside the gene matches. The chain's CDR3 is CASKRAGTLNYEQYF. The CDR3 nucleotides are TGTGCCAGCAAGCGAGCGGGAACGCTCAACTACGAGCAGTACTTC.

V gene TRBV20-1 combines with J gene TRBJ1-2; 7 bases line up with TRBD1. The CDR3 loop spans 14 amino acids. The J segment lost 5 bases and the V segment lost 2 bases, leaving 8 bases of the junction unmatched. Per germline, CDR1 DFQATT and CDR2 SNEGSKA (reference sequence). The CDR3 region has the DNA TGCAGTGCTAGAAGAGGGGGCCGACGTTATGGCTACACCTTC. This translates into CSARRGGRRYGYTF.

The chain carries TRBV12-3 or TRBV12-4 and TRBJ2-7; D is perhaps TRBD2 (6 bases). The CDR3 is 17 residues long. V was clipped by 5 bases and J by 6 bases, with 26 bases between them. CDR3: CASSPGRRVDSSREQYF. CDR3 nucleotide sequence: TGTGCCAGCAGTCCGGGGAGGAGGGTTGACTCGTCGCGCGAGCAGTACTTC.

This clonotype was detected only a few times. The chain joins TRBV25-1 to TRBJ2-7; maybe TRBD2 (5 bases). V was cut by 4 bases and J by 1 base, with 8 bases left in between. The CDR3 totals 13 residues. Germline V gives CDR1 MGHDK, CDR2 SYGVNS. The CDR3 is CASSAGVSYEQYF. The CDR3, as DNA: TGTGCCAGCAGTGCCGGGGTGTCCTACGAGCAGTACTTC.

The sample holds a few counts of this clonotype. The chain has TRBV7-9 and TRBJ1-2; D unresolved. Germline V lookup: CDR1 SEHNR, CDR2 FQNEAQ (reference sequence). This CDR3 has 14 residues. Trimming shortened V by 0 bases and J by 6 bases, and 11 bases separated the two germline ends. The CDR3 sequence is CASSLAGSINGYTF. The CDR3 DNA is TGTGCCAGCAGCTTAGCGGGAAGCATCAATGGCTACACCTTC. The variable domain in full, with the rest retrieved from reference TRBV7-9 and TRBJ1-2, is DTGVSQNPRHKITKRGQNVTFRCDPISEHNRLYWYRQTLGQGPEFLTYFQNEAQLEKSRLLSDRFSAERPKGSFSTLEIQRTEQGDSAMYLCASSLAGSINGYTFGSGTRLTVV.

In this sample, this clonotype turned up a few times. The chain couples TRBV9 to TRBJ2-5, with D tentatively TRBD1 (6 bases). V lost 4 bases, J lost 1 base, and 11 bases lay in between. This CDR3 comprises 14 residues. CDR1 is SGDLS, CDR2 YYNGEE, per germline. CDR3 bases: TGTGCCAGCAGCCAGACAGGATTCCAAGAGACCCAGTACTTC. This translates into CASSQTGFQETQYF.

V and J are TRBV5-1 and TRBJ2-6; D perhaps matches TRBD2 (6 bases). Germline-derived CDR1 and CDR2 are SGHRS and YFSETQ. This CDR3 has 15 residues. V lost 4 bases, J lost 4 bases, and 12 bases lay in between. The CDR3 is CASSDGGDGANVLTF. Written as DNA, the CDR3 is TGCGCCAGCAGCGATGGCGGGGACGGGGCCAACGTCCTGACTTTC.

V gene TRBV3-1 combines with J gene TRBJ2-7, with D perhaps matching TRBD1 or TRBD2 (5 bases each). Trimming shortened V by 2 bases and J by 0 bases, and 11 bases separated the two germline ends. The germline V gene encodes CDR1 LGHDT and CDR2 YNNKEL (reference sequence). The CDR3 contains 15 residues. The CDR3 DNA follows: TGTGCCAGCAGCCAATCCTGGGGGATCTCCTACGAGCAGTACTTC. Translation: CASSQSWGISYEQYF.

This clonotype was seen a handful of times. V gene TRBV27 combines with J gene TRBJ1-1; D is perhaps TRBD1 (5 bases). Germline V lookup: CDR1 MNHEY, CDR2 SMNVEV (reference sequence). V was clipped by 5 bases and J by 2 bases, with 15 bases between them. The CDR3 loop spans 15 amino acids. In nucleotides, the CDR3 is TGTGCCAGCAGTCCCCAGGGAAGGGTCAACACTGAAGCTTTCTTT. It encodes CASSPQGRVNTEAFF.

This clonotype was seen more than once but under ten times. The chain recombines TRBV7-3 with TRBJ2-3; the D is unclear. The germline CDR1 and CDR2 sequences are SGHTA and FQGTGA. The CDR3 contains 15 residues. V lost 3 bases and J lost 3, with 13 bases in between. CDR3 sequence: CASSFQRFGTDTQYF. The CDR3 DNA sequence: TGTGCCAGCAGCTTTCAGCGATTCGGGACAGATACGCAGTATTTT.

CDR3 nucleotide sequence: TGCAGTGCGAGACCCCCCAGCACAGATACGCAGTATTTT. This sequence encodes CSARPPSTDTQYF. This chain links TRBV20-1 with TRBJ2-3; D is uncertain. The CDR3 is made up of 13 amino acids. Germline V CDR1 and CDR2: DFQATT, SNEGSKA (reference sequence). The ends were cut back, 6 bases at V and 0 bases at J, with 10 bases in the middle.

In its sample, this clonotype was seen a few times. CDR3 nucleotides: TGTGCCAGCAGTTCCAAGGTGCGGGGGGGGCTATACAATGAGCAGTTCTTC. It encodes CASSSKVRGGLYNEQFF. The chain carries TRBV27 and TRBJ2-1; the match to TRBD2 covers 9 bases. The germline gives CDR1 MNHEY, CDR2 SMNVEV (reference sequence). CDR3 length equals 17 residues. Trimming took 4 bases from V and 4 from J; bases not matched to a gene: 11.